The TCR beta chain under discussion was sequenced for a study of control samples from healthy donors and cancer patients. Clones were read by immunoSEQ multiplex PCR, and TCRdb kept only the in-frame ones, dropping some. The sample has 100,000 to 150,000 clones, under 95% seen once. With 3 bases removed from V and 5 bases from J, the gap between germline ends came to 8 bases. The CDR3 contains 12 residues. Germline V gene lookup returns CDR1 MNHEY and CDR2 SMNVEV (reference sequence). The specimen sequenced was blood. This chain links TRBV27 with TRBJ2-7, with D possibly being TRBD2 (6 bases). The receptor comes from a man younger than 35 in good health. CDR3 region: CASSLEGNEQYF. The CDR3 region has the DNA TGTGCCAGCAGTTTGGAGGGGAACGAGCAGTACTTC.